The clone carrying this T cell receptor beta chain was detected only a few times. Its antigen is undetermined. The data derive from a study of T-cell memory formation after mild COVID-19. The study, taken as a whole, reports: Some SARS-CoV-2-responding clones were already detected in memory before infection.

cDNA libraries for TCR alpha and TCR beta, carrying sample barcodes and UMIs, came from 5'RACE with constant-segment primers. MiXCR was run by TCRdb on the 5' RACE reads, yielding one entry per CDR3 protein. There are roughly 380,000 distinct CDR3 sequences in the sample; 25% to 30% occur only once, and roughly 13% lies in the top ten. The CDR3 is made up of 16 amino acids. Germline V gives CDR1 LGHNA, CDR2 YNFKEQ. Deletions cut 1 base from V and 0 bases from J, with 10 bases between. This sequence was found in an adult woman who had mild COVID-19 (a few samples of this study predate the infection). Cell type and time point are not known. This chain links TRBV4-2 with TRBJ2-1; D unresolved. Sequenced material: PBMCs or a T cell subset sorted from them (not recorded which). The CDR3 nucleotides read TGTGCCAGCAGCCAAGGGAAGCAGAACTCCTACAATGAGCAGTTCTTC. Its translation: CASSQGKQNSYNEQFF.